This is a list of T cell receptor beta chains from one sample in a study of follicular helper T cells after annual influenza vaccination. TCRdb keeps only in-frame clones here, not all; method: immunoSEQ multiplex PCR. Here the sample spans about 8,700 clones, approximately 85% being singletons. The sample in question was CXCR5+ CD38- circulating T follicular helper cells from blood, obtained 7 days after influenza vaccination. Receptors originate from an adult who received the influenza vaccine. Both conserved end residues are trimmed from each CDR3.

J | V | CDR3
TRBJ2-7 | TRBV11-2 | ASSLAAGEQY
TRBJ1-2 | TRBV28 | ASSFAQEGGGYT
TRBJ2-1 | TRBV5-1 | ASSAGRSSYNEQF
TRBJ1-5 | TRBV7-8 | ASSLTMDSNQPQH
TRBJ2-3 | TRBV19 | TSSIGVRGTDTQY
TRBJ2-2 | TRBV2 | ASKISGGADTGELF
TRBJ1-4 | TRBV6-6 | ASRGPSGEKLF
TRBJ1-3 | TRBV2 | ASIMGDTGNTIY
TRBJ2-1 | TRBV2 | ASSATTGLSYNEQF
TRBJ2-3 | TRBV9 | ASSVALSSGDDTQY
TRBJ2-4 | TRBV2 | ASSDGLAKNIQY
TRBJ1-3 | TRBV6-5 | ASSSNLGGRGNTIY
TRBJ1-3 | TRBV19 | ASRVFSGNTIY
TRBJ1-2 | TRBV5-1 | ASSYDSDYGYT
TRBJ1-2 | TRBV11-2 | ASSSTNSQGANT
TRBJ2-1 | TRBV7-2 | ASSLVGTAYNEQF
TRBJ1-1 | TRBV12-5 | ASTQGAYTEAF
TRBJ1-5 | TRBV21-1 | ASSKRVRVAAQPQH
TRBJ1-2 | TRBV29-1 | SVEQQDRLSVYGYT
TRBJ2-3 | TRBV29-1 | SVGELGHSTDTQY
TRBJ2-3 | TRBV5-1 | ASSWGLAGDGDTQY
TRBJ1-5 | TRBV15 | ATSRKQVSSNQPQH
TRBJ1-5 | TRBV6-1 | ASSVAGQGIQPQH
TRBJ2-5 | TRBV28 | ASRATFPETQY
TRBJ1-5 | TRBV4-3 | ASSSGLNQPQH
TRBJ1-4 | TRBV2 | ASSTLYEKLF
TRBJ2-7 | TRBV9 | ASSTGSDSYEQY